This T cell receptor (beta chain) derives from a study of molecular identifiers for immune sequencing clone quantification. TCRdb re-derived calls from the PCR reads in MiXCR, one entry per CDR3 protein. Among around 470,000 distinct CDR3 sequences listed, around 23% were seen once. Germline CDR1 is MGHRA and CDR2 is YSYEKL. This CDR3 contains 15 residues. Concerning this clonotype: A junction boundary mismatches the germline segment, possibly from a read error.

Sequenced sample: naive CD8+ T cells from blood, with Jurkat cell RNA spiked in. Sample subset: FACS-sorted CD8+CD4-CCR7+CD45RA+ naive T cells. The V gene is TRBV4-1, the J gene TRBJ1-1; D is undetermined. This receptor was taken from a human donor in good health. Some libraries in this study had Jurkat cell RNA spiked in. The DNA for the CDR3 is TGCGCCAGCAGCCAAGATCATTCCCTGAACACTGAAGTTTTCTTT. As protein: CASSQDHSLNTEVFF.